The sequence of this TCR beta chain was determined in a study of early T cells in non-severe SARS-CoV-2 infection. Researchers tagged individual cDNA molecules with unique molecular identifiers. TCRdb independently ran MiXCR on the 5' RACE reads; one entry per CDR3 protein. The sample lists approximately 97,000 distinct CDR3 sequences, under 15% occurring once. The CDR3 sequence is 13 residues long. Trimming pared 4 bases from V and 9 bases from J, leaving 13 bases between. Germline V gene sequence: CDR1 MNHEY, CDR2 SVGEGT. Notes on the study in general: Anti-spike CD8 specificities were favored by VDJdb matching, whose results missed private and CD4 specificities.

This clonotype appeared a few times. Antigen unknown. V and J are TRBV6-2 or TRBV6-3 and TRBJ2-1; D is ambiguous. The sequence came from an adult who was a healthcare worker with PCR-confirmed SARS-CoV-2 infection or an uninfected control (not recorded which). What was sequenced was whole blood. The CDR3 region has the DNA TGTGCCAGCAGTTTCAACCGACGGATTGAGCAGTTCTTC. This encodes CASSFNRRIEQFF.